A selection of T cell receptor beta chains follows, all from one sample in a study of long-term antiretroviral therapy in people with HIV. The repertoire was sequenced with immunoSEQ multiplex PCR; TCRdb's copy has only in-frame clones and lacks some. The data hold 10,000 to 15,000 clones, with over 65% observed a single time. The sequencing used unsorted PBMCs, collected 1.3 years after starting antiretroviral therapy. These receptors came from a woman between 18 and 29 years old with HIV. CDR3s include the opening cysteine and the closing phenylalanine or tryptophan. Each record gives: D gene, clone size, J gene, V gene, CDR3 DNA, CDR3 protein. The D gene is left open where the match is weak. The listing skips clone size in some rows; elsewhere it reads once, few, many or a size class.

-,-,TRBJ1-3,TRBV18,TGTGCCAGCTCACCCGCCCGTCAGGGAAACACCATATATTTT,CASSPARQGNTIYF
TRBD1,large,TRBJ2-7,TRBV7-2,TGTGCCAGCAGCCTAAGGGACAGGGGGGCCTACGAGCAGTACTTC,CASSLRDRGAYEQYF
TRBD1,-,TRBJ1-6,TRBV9,TGTGCCAGCAGCGTAGAACAGGGGAATTCACCCCTCCACTTT,CASSVEQGNSPLHF
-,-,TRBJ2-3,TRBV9,TGTGCCAGCAGCCCAGGAAGCACAGATACGCAGTATTTT,CASSPGSTDTQYF
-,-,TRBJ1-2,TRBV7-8,TGTGCCAGCAGCTCCACCGGGACCTTCTATGGCTACACCTTC,CASSSTGTFYGYTF
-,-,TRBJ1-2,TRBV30,TGTGCCTGGACAGGGTTTAACTATGGCTACACCTTC,CAWTGFNYGYTF
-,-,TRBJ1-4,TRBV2,TGTGCCAGCAGTGAGCAGGGCGCCTCAACTAATGAAAAACTGTTTTTT,CASSEQGASTNEKLFF
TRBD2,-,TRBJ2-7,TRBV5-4,TGTGCCAGCAGCTTGGCTAGCGGGGTTACCTACGAGCAGTACTTC,CASSLASGVTYEQYF
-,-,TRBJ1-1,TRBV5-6,TGTGCCAGCAGCGCAGCAGAGTCCTTTGATGAAGCTTTCTTT,CASSAAESFDEAFF
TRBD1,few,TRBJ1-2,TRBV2,TGTGCCAGCAGGGAAGCGGGACAGATGGTCTATGGCTACACCTTC,CASREAGQMVYGYTF
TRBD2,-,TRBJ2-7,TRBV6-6,TGTGCCAGCAGTCATAACCGGGAGTGGGGGGGCGAGCAGTACTTC,CASSHNREWGGEQYF
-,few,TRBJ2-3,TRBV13,TGTGCCAGCAGCCCTATGGGGACGTACACAGATACGCAGTATTTT,CASSPMGTYTDTQYF
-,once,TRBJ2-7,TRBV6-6,TGTGCCAGCAGTCCGACAGGAGGGGCGGTCTACGAGCAGTACTTC,CASSPTGGAVYEQYF
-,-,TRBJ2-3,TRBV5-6,TGTGCCAGCAGCGGGACTCCCACAGATACGCAGTATTTT,CASSGTPTDTQYF
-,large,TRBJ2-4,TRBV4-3,TGCGCCAGCAGCCAAATTTTGTCAGGGGAAACCAAAAACATTCAGTACTTC,CASSQILSGETKNIQYF
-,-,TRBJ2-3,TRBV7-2,TGTGCCAGCAGCTTAGGGGGGTTTACAGGGTTAGATACGCAGTATTTT,CASSLGGFTGLDTQYF
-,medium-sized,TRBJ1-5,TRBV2,TGTGCCAGCAGTTGGGGAGCTGGGGGAAATCAGCCCCAGCATTTT,CASSWGAGGNQPQHF
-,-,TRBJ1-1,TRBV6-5,TGTGCCAGCAGGAGAAGCATGAACACTGAAGCTTTCTTT,CASRRSMNTEAFF
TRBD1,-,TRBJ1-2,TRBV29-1,TGCAGCGTAGGGACAGGGGGCCTCTTAAACTATGGCTACACCTTC,CSVGTGGLLNYGYTF
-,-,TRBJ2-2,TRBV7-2,TGTGCCAGCAGCCTGGGACCCACCGGGGAGCTGTTTTTT,CASSLGPTGELFF
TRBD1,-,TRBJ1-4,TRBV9,TGTGCCAGCAGCGGGGACAGTCGAAGAAAACTGTTTTTT,CASSGDSRRKLFF
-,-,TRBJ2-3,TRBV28,TGTGCCAGCCAATCAGGGAGGTCAGATACGCAGTATTTT,CASQSGRSDTQYF
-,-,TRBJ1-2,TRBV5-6,TGTGCCAGCAGCTTTATACAGTCAGCTAACTATGGCTACACCTTC,CASSFIQSANYGYTF
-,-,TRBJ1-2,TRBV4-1,TGCGCCAGCAGCCCCCCCGCCAGGGTTAACTATGGCTACACCTTC,CASSPPARVNYGYTF
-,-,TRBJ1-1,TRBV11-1,TGTGCCAGCAACCGCCAAGGGGGGAGCGCTGAAGCTTTCTTT,CASNRQGGSAEAFF
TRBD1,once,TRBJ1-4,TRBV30,TGTGCCTTCGCAAGGGACAGCAATAATGAAAAACTGTTTTTT,CAFARDSNNEKLFF
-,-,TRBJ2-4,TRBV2,TGTGCCAGCAGTGCCGGGACACCTGAAAAGCGGGACTTC,CASSAGTPEKRDF
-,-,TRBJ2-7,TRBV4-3,TGCGCCAGCAGCCTCTGGGGGCCGGGGAAGTACGAGCAGTACTTC,CASSLWGPGKYEQYF
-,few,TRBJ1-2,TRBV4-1,TGCGCCAGCAGCCAAGAGGGGCAGGGAGGTTCCTACGGCTACACCTTC,CASSQEGQGGSYGYTF
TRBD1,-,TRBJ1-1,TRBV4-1,TGCGCCAGCAGCCAGGACAGGGGGACTGAAGCTTTCTTT,CASSQDRGTEAFF
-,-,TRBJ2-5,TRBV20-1,TGCAGTGCAGTTGGACCAGAGACCCAGTACTTC,CSAVGPETQYF
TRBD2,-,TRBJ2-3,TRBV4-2,TGTGCCAGCAGCCAAGAGGCTAGCGGGGGGCCTTATACAGATACGCAGTATTTT,CASSQEASGGPYTDTQYF